This T cell receptor (beta chain) is drawn from a study of T cells after posttransplantation cyclophosphamide. Points from the study as a whole: Later post-transplant blood repertoires were often dominated by donor CD8+ memory clones. TRB clonality was highly associated with recipient CMV seropositivity and reactivation. TRB overlap between skin or GI tissue T cells and blood was limited.

Method: immunoSEQ multiplex PCR; TCRdb's copy keeps in-frame clones and lacks some. The profile shows fewer than 35,000 clones, around 90% of them singletons. Concerning this clone: The antigen remains unidentified.

V shed 4 bases, J shed 1 base, and the junction held 8 bases outside the gene matches. CDR3 length equals 17 residues. CDR1 and CDR2 from the germline V gene are SGHRS and YFSETQ. The naive gate required viable CD3+CD4+ or CD3+CD8+ cells with CCR7+CD45RA+CD45RO-CD95-CD27+CD28+ phenotype. On the day of bone marrow donation, the related graft donor provided peripheral blood. The sequenced material came from naive CD4+ T cells sorted from blood. The chain has TRBV5-1 and TRBJ2-5; 12 bases are a match to TRBD2. This clonotype was sampled from a man younger than 45 in good health and a related stem cell transplant donor. CDR3 residues: CASSVATSGGLQETQYF. CDR3 sequence (DNA): TGCGCCAGCAGCGTGGCGACTAGCGGGGGACTCCAAGAGACCCAGTACTTC. Based on the CDR3 plus reference TRBV5-1 and TRBJ2-5, the full variable domain is KAGVTQTPRYLIKTRGQQVTLSCSPISGHRSVSWYQQTPGQGLQFLFEYFSETQRNKGNFPGRFSGRQFSNSRSEMNVSTLELGDSALYLCASSVATSGGLQETQYFGPGTRLLVL.